Listed here are 26 T cell receptor beta chains from one sample, sequenced in a study of shared clonotypes between healthy human individuals. Cells designated naive CD8 were CD45RO-negative and were positively selected for CCR7, with terminally differentiated effector memory CD45RA+ cells excluded. The assay was immunoSEQ multiplex PCR, and TCRdb's table has in-frame clones only and misses some. Of 630,000 or so clones detected, roughly 98% appear once; the ten largest clones hold roughly 0.29%. The sequenced sample consisted of naive CD8+ T cells sorted from blood. The receptors come from a man younger than 45 in good health.

The chain employs TRBV5-5 and TRBJ2-7; 9 positions agree with TRBD1. Per germline, CDR1 SGHKS and CDR2 YYEKEE (reference sequence). The CDR3 is 18 amino acids. The V and J ends lost 4 bases and 3 bases, in that order; junction bases with no gene match: 17. DNA of the CDR3: TGTGCCAGCAGCCAGTCCGGGACAGGGAGTCTAATTAACTACGAGCAGTACTTC. As protein: CASSQSGTGSLINYEQYF.

The chain employs TRBV5-4 and TRBJ1-1; tentatively, D is TRBD1 (5 bases). The CDR3 spans 13 residues. Germline CDR1 and CDR2: SGHNT and YYREEE (reference sequence). The ends were cut back, 3 bases at V and 1 base at J, with 7 bases in the middle. The CDR3 DNA reads as TGTGCCAGCAGCTCGCAGGGGAACACTGAAGCTTTCTTT. The encoded protein is CASSSQGNTEAFF.

This clone was detected only once. V is TRBV29-1 and J is TRBJ2-2; TRBD2 aligns across 9 bases. Germline CDR1 reads SQVTM; CDR2 reads ANQGSEA. The CDR3 runs 14 residues. The junction had 6 bases not matched to a gene; V was cut back by 7 bases and J by 3 bases. The chain's CDR3 is CSATSGWDTGELFF. CDR3 bases: TGCAGCGCCACTAGCGGGTGGGACACCGGGGAGCTGTTTTTT.

The chain joins TRBV7-9 to TRBJ2-7, with D perhaps matching TRBD2 (5 bases). Germline V lookup: CDR1 SEHNR, CDR2 FQNEAQ (reference sequence). V was cut by 3 bases and J by 2 bases, with 11 bases left in between. The CDR3 has 14 amino acids. The CDR3: CASSFPIGAYEQYF. In DNA, the CDR3 is TGTGCCAGCAGCTTCCCCATCGGGGCCTACGAGCAGTACTTC.

V and J are TRBV11-2 and TRBJ1-5, with D tentatively TRBD1 (5 bases). The germline V and J ends were trimmed by 1 base and 7 bases, with 20 bases remaining between them. Germline assignment: CDR1 SGHAT and CDR2 FQNNGV. This CDR3 spans 17 amino acids. CDR3 sequence: CASSLGLGTREGQPQHF. The CDR3 nucleotides are TGTGCCAGCAGCTTAGGTCTTGGGACTCGGGAGGGCCAGCCCCAGCATTTT.

Here the CDR3 reads CASSFGTVRETQYF. CDR3 DNA: TGTGCCAGCAGCTTCGGGACAGTAAGAGAGACCCAGTACTTC. J is TRBJ2-5 and V is TRBV7-8, with TRBD1 matching 7 bases. After removal of 3 bases from V and 4 bases from J, the junction contained 5 bases not matched to a gene. CDR3 length equals 14 residues. In germline, CDR1 is SGHVS, CDR2 FQNEAQ.

The chain couples TRBV11-2 to TRBJ1-2, with a possible D match to TRBD1 (5 bases). The length of the CDR3 is 15 residues. The V and J ends lost 5 bases and 1 base respectively, with 14 bases between them. Germline V gene sequence: CDR1 SGHAT, CDR2 FQNNGV. The CDR3 protein is CASSTSGHLNYGYTF. The CDR3 DNA reads TGTGCCAGCAGCACCTCCGGACACCTTAACTATGGCTACACCTTC.

This rearrangement joins TRBV5-1 to TRBJ2-7; maybe TRBD2 (5 bases). Germline lookup yields CDR1 SGHRS and CDR2 YFSETQ. The CDR3 loop spans 15 amino acids. Between the trimmed V and J ends, which lost 3 bases and 6 bases, there was a span of 19 bases. The CDR3 region is CASSWTSGSGREQYF. The CDR3 DNA follows: TGCGCCAGCAGCTGGACTTCGGGATCAGGCCGCGAGCAGTACTTC.

The V gene is TRBV4-1, the J gene TRBJ2-2; possibly TRBD2 for D (5 bases). Germline loops: CDR1 MGHRA, CDR2 YSYEKL. The CDR3 is made up of 14 amino acids. V gave up 0 bases and J gave up 6 bases, with 8 bases separating them. The CDR3 nucleotides read TGCGCCAGCAGCCAAGAACTAGAGGCCGGGGAGCTGTTTTTT. Protein sequence: CASSQELEAGELFF.

The chain couples TRBV27 to TRBJ1-1; D is possibly TRBD1 (5 bases). V shed 5 bases and J shed 4 bases, with 11 bases lying between them. The germline CDR1 and CDR2 sequences are MNHEY and SMNVEV (reference sequence). This CDR3 is built from 13 residues. DNA of the CDR3: TGTGCCAGCAGTCCGACCCAGGGCACTGAAGCTTTCTTT. Translating it yields CASSPTQGTEAFF.

V is TRBV5-1 and J is TRBJ2-7; possible D gene TRBD1, 5 bases. Trimming took off 2 bases at V and 3 bases at J, with 12 bases between the two ends. Germline loops: CDR1 SGHRS, CDR2 YFSETQ. This CDR3 is 14 amino acids long. CDR3 nucleotide sequence: TGCGCCAGCAGCTTAATAAGCAGGGACTACGAGCAGTACTTC. It is translated as CASSLISRDYEQYF.

The CDR3 region is CASSPLPRDSNYGYTF. In DNA form, the CDR3 reads TGTGCCAGCTCACCGCTACCCCGGGACAGTAACTATGGCTACACCTTC. The chain combines TRBV18 with TRBJ1-2; 7 nucleotides align to TRBD1. The J segment lost 1 base and the V segment lost 3 bases, leaving 8 bases of the junction unmatched. The CDR3 contains 16 residues. Germline assignment: CDR1 KGHSH and CDR2 LQKENI.

The genes are TRBV7-6 and TRBJ2-2, with 9 bases that match TRBD2. The V gene's germline CDR1 is SGHVS and CDR2 FNYEAQ. This CDR3 is 16 amino acids long. The V gene end was trimmed by 3 bases and the J gene end by 6 bases; junction bases not matched to a gene: 8. In DNA, the CDR3 is TGTGCCAGCAGCTTGGGTAGCGGGAGAGCGGCCGGGGAGCTGTTTTTT. Amino acid sequence: CASSLGSGRAAGELFF.

The chain recombines TRBV5-1 with TRBJ2-7; 11 nucleotides match TRBD2. Germline V gives CDR1 SGHRS, CDR2 YFSETQ. This CDR3 contains 19 residues. Germline trimming cut 0 bases from V and 5 bases from J; bases unmatched to any gene: 16. DNA of the CDR3: TGCGCCAGCAGCTTGGGTTCCGGGACTAGCGGAGTCGGGAGGCACGAGCAGTACTTC. Residues: CASSLGSGTSGVGRHEQYF.

The chain recombines TRBV29-1 with TRBJ2-7; no clear D gene. This CDR3 is built from 14 residues. V was clipped by 1 base and J by 0 bases, with 10 bases between them. Germline-derived CDR1 and CDR2 are SQVTM and ANQGSEA. CDR3 nucleotides: TGCAGCGTTGAAGTGTCGAGGAGCTCCTACGAGCAGTACTTC. This codes for CSVEVSRSSYEQYF.

The chain uses TRBV27 and TRBJ2-1, with 7 bases fitting TRBD2. The CDR3 runs to 18 residues. J was trimmed by 7 bases and V by 8 bases; bases with no gene match: 23. Germline loops: CDR1 MNHEY, CDR2 SMNVEV (reference sequence). CDR3 region: CASLWRAGEGLLGNEQFF. CDR3 coding DNA: TGTGCCAGCCTTTGGAGGGCCGGGGAGGGACTCCTGGGGAATGAGCAGTTCTTC.

This sequence joins TRBV4-1 and TRBJ1-1; no definite D call. CDR3 length: 15 residues. The ends were cut back, 3 bases at V and 3 bases at J, with 14 bases in the middle. Germline values: CDR1 MGHRA, CDR2 YSYEKL. The CDR3 is CASSHDPTKDTEAFF. In DNA, the CDR3 is TGCGCCAGCAGCCACGACCCGACGAAGGACACTGAAGCTTTCTTT.

V and J are TRBV29-1 and TRBJ2-7; TRBD2 is a possible D gene (5 bases). The CDR3 sequence is 14 residues long. The ends were cut back, 4 bases at V and 1 base at J, with 14 bases in the middle. Germline assignment: CDR1 SQVTM and CDR2 ANQGSEA. The CDR3 DNA reads as TGCAGCGTTGTAGGTGGGAGTAGTTCCTACGAGCAGTACTTC. Protein sequence: CSVVGGSSSYEQYF.

The chain's CDR3 is CASSERASGKTNTGELFF. The CDR3 DNA is TGTGCCAGCAGTGAAAGGGCTAGCGGGAAGACGAACACCGGGGAGCTGTTTTTT. The rearrangement joins TRBV6-1 to TRBJ2-2; 9 positions match TRBD2. Germline V gene sequence: CDR1 MNHNS, CDR2 SASEGT. Trimming took 2 bases from V and 0 from J; bases not matched to a gene: 7. The CDR3 has 18 residues.

The chain uses TRBV6-5 and TRBJ2-7; D unresolved. Germline CDR1 and CDR2: MNHEY and SVGAGI. Trimming left V 5 bases short and J 2 bases short, with 10 bases between. CDR3 length: 13 residues. The CDR3 loop reads CASSRGSPYEQYF. CDR3 in DNA: TGTGCCAGCAGTAGAGGCTCCCCCTACGAGCAGTACTTC.

Concerning this clone: This CDR3 is also generated by other DNA sequences in the sample. V usage is TRBV5-1 and J usage is TRBJ2-1; tentatively, D is TRBD2 (6 bases). Germline CDR1 SGHRS, CDR2 YFSETQ. Trimming took 5 bases from V and 0 from J, leaving 6 bases between them. CDR3 size: 13 residues. The CDR3 loop reads CASRGGSYNEQFF. The CDR3 DNA follows: TGCGCCAGCAGGGGGGGCTCCTACAATGAGCAGTTCTTC.

The rearrangement joins TRBV2 to TRBJ2-3; the D is unclear. V was cut by 3 bases and J by 0 bases, with 10 bases left in between. The CDR3 is 15 residues long. CDR1 SNHLY and CDR2 FYNNEI come from the germline V gene. DNA for the CDR3: TGTGCCAGCAGTGACGACGCGGATAGCACAGATACGCAGTATTTT. Amino acids: CASSDDADSTDTQYF.

This chain uses TRBV10-3 with TRBJ2-3, with 9 bases identical to TRBD1. The length of the CDR3 is 17 residues. Looked up from germline, CDR1 is ENHRY and CDR2 is SYGVKD. V lost 4 bases and J lost 2; bases outside the gene matches: 10. As DNA, the CDR3 is TGTGCCATCAGTGGGTTTAGAGGACAGGGGCCCACAGATACGCAGTATTTT. Translating it yields CAISGFRGQGPTDTQYF.

This sequence joins TRBV7-6 and TRBJ2-2; 10 positions match TRBD1. This CDR3 is 16 amino acids long. Looked up from germline, CDR1 is SGHVS and CDR2 is FNYEAQ. The trim removed 4 bases at V and 6 bases at J, leaving 8 bases unmatched. The DNA for the CDR3 is TGTGCCAGCAGCTCCACCACCGACAGGGGGCCCGGGGAGCTGTTTTTT. Protein product: CASSSTTDRGPGELFF.

Here the CDR3 DNA reads TGCAGCGCCGAGCGGGAGGGGGCAGATACGCAGTATTTT. This sequence encodes CSAEREGADTQYF. The rearrangement uses TRBV29-1 and TRBJ2-3, with 10 bases aligning to TRBD2. The CDR3 has 13 amino acids. CDR1 is SQVTM and CDR2 is ANQGSEA in the germline V gene. Losses at the gene ends were 7 bases for V and 4 bases for J; bases not matched to a gene: 5.

The chain is built from TRBV29-1 and TRBJ2-4; D is unclear. The germline gives CDR1 SQVTM, CDR2 ANQGSEA. CDR3 size: 13 residues. The V gene lost 1 base and the J gene lost 0 bases, with 4 bases spanning the gap. The CDR3 protein is CSVEGQAKNIQYF. In nucleotides, the CDR3 is TGCAGCGTTGAAGGTCAAGCCAAAAACATTCAGTACTTC.